This T cell receptor (beta chain) originates from a study of blood T cell repertoires in COVID-19 (dated by TCRdb to the early 2020s). Some background on the complete study: Samples covering the acute and convalescent phases of COVID-19 were provided by collaborators in the United States, Italy and Spain. The dataset comprised deeply sampled blood TCRbeta repertoires from subjects exposed to, actively infected with, or recovered from COVID-19. The sample metadata nearly always contained a de-identified subject ID, COVID-19 status, age in years and sex. The material from the prospective study consisted of cDNA or gDNA derived from T cells, B-cell-depleted T cells, or PBMCs. Samples were obtained from the ongoing ImmuneRACE study (first 160 participants) and from 1,000 to 1,500 subjects provided by 6 global collaborators. The repertoires were released in a freely available public database meant as a resource for research on the immune response to SARS-CoV-2. Where available, HLA class I and class II types were obtained from metadata supplied by the sample provider rather than from assay-based typing. What the work shows at the level of the full study, not this receptor alone: The quantity of clinical and demographic metadata differed by source and by participant and was supplied without curation.

For CDR1 and CDR2, the germline V gene lists SGHTA and FQGNSA. The CDR3 numbers 13 residues from cysteine through phenylalanine. The retained sequence is limited to the CDR3, 39 bases, with the frame set at the first base. V lost 1 base and J lost 7 bases; the stretch between them is 8 bases long. Note on this clone: Its antigen is not yet known. No base-level quality is on record; no much larger clone is a single base apart.

The immunoSEQ Assay, a bias-controlled multiplex PCR, was used to amplify TCRbeta CDR3 regions from genomic DNA. Regarding the original processing steps: Nucleated cell counts per sample were estimated from amplification of reference gene primers within the assay. To quantify the absolute abundance of each unique TCRbeta CDR3 rearrangement, sequence reads were collapsed and filtered. For each sample, productive Simpson clonality was calculated as the square root of Simpson's diversity index over productive rearrangements. The table comes from immuneACCESS by way of TCRdb, which keeps in-frame sequences with V and J called. Part of the clones is missing from these tables; in studies checked, under half for an unresolved V gene and the rest for unknown reasons. That table is the source of V, J and clone size, and D and trimming were worked out from the DNA. The sample table shows 220,000 or so clones, and approximately 83% are seen once. In total, the top ten clones hold roughly 3% of the sample.

Another Seattle source contributed samples from volunteer blood donors who had recovered from COVID-19. Whole blood was collected in K2EDTA tubes by collaborating institutions according to the institutions' own protocols. For TCRbeta analysis, collaborator samples were shipped as frozen whole blood, as isolated PBMCs, or as DNA extracted from either sample type. The receptor comes from a woman between 25 and 40 years old who had recovered from COVID-19. Input material: peripheral blood. Rearrangement joined TRBV7-2 to TRBJ2-1; the D gene cannot be resolved reliably. The bases read TGTGCCAGCAGCTTAGGCGCCTGGAATGAGCAGTTCTTC. It specifies CASSLGAWNEQFF.